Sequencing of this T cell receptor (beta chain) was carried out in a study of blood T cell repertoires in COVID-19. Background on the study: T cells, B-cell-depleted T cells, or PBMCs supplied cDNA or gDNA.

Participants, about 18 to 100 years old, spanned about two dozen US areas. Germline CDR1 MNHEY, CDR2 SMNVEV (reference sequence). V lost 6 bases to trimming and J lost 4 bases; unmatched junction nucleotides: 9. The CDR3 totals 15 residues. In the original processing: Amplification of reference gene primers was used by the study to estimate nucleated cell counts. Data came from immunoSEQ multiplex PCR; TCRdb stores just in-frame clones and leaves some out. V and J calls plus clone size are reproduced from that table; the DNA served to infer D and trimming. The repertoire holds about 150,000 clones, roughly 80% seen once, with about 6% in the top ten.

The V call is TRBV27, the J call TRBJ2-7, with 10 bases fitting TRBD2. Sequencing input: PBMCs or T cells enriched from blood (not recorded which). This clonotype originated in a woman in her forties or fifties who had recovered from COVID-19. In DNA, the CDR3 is TGTGCCAGCAGCCCTCTAAAAGCGGGGGGGTACGAGCAGTACTTC. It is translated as CASSPLKAGGYEQYF.